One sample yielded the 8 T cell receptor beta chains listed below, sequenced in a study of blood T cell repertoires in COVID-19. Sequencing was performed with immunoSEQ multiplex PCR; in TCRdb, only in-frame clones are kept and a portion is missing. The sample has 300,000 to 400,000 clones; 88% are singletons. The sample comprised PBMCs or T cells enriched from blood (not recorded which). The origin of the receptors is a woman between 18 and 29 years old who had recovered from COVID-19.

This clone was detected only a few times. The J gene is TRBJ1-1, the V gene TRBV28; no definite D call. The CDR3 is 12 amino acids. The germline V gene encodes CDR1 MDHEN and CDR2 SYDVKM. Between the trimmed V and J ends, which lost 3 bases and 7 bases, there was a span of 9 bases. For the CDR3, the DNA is TGTGCCAGCAGTTTGCCCGCCGGTGAAGCTTTCTTT. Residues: CASSLPAGEAFF.

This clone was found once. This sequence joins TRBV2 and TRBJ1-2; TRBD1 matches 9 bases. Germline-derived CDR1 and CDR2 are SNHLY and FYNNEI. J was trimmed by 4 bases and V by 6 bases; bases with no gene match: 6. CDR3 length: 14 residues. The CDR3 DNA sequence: TGTGCCAGCAGGACTACAGGGGGCGCCTATGGCTACACCTTC. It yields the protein CASRTTGGAYGYTF.

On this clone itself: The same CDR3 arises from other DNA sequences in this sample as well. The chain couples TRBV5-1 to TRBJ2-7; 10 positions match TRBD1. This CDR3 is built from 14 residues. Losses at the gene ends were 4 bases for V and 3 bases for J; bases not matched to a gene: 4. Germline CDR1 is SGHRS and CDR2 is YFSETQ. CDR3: CASSLGQGSYEQYF. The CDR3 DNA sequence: TGCGCCAGCAGCCTGGGACAGGGGAGCTACGAGCAGTACTTC.

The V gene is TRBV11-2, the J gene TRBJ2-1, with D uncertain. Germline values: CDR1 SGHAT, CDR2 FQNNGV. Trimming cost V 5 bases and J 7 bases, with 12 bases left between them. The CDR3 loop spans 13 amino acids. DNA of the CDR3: TGTGCCAGCAGCACAGTCCCTGGGAATGAGCAGTTCTTC. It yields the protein CASSTVPGNEQFF.

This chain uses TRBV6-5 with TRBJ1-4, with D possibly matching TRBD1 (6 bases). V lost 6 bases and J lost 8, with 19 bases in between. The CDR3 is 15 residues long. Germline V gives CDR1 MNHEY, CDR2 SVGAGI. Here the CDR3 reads CASSVPTGALEKLFF. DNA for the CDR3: TGTGCCAGCAGCGTACCGACAGGAGCCTTGGAAAAACTGTTTTTT.

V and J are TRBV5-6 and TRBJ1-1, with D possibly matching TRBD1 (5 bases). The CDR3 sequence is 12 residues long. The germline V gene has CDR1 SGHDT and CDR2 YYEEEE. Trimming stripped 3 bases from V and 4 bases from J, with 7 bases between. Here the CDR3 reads CASSSGPTEAFF. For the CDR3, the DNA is TGTGCCAGCAGCTCAGGGCCCACTGAAGCTTTCTTT.

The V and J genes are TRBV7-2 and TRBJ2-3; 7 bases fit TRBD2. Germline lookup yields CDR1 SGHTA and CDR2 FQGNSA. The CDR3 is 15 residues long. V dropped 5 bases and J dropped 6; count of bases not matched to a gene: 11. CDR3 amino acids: CASSSLAGVLDTQYF. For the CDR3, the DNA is TGTGCCAGCAGCAGTCTTGCGGGGGTACTGGATACGCAGTATTTT.

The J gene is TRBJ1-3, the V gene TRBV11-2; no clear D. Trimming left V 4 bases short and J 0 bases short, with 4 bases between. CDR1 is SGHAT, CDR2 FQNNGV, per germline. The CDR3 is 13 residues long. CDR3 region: CASSSYSGNTIYF. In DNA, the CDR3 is TGTGCCAGCAGCTCTTACTCTGGAAACACCATATATTTT.